A single sample is the source of the 22 T cell receptor beta chains below, sequenced in a study of PD-1 blockade in classical Hodgkin lymphoma. Sequencing was performed with immunoSEQ multiplex PCR; in TCRdb, only in-frame clones are kept and a portion is missing. The sample records roughly 90,000 clones, more than 80% being singletons. Sample time point: cycle 4 day 1 (C4D1), after more than 5 weeks of nivolumab. All patients experienced relapse after autologous stem cell transplantation, and brentuximab vedotin exposure was variable. The sequenced sample was peripheral blood mononuclear cells (PBMCs), obtained before the fourth cycle of nivolumab. These receptors were obtained from a human donor with classical Hodgkin lymphoma.

The chain carries TRBV2 and TRBJ2-1; a weak D match, TRBD1 (5 bases). With 2 bases removed from V and 8 bases from J, the gap between germline ends came to 16 bases. Per the germline V gene, CDR1 is SNHLY and CDR2 is FYNNEI. The CDR3 runs to 15 residues. Here the CDR3 reads CASSERLGPQDEQFF. CDR3 nucleotides: TGTGCCAGCAGTGAACGGTTGGGGCCTCAGGATGAGCAGTTCTTC. Full variable domain (remainder filled in from reference TRBV2 and TRBJ2-1): EPEVTQTPSHQVTQMGQEVILRCVPISNHLYFYWYRQILGQKVEFLVSFYNNEISEKSEIFDDQFSVERPDGSNFTLKIRSTKLEDSAMYFCASSERLGPQDEQFFGPGTRLTVL.

The genes are TRBV14 and TRBJ2-1; 12 nucleotides align to TRBD2. V was clipped by 0 bases and J by 3 bases; unmatched bases: 6. The germline V gene encodes CDR1 SGHDN and CDR2 FVKESK. This CDR3 region has 18 residues. CDR3 region: CASSQDKGGLAGYNEQFF. CDR3 bases: TGTGCCAGCAGCCAAGATAAAGGGGGACTAGCGGGCTACAATGAGCAGTTCTTC.

This chain links TRBV19 with TRBJ1-1; no reliable D call. CDR3 length equals 16 residues. Germline V gene data show CDR1 as LNHDA and CDR2 as SQIVND (reference sequence). Trimming stripped 5 bases from V and 2 bases from J, with 18 bases between. Here the CDR3 DNA reads TGTGCCAGTAGTGTCCCTGGAGAGAGCTTAAACACTGAAGCTTTCTTT. It encodes CASSVPGESLNTEAFF. The whole variable domain, filled in from reference TRBV19 and TRBJ1-1, reads DGGITQSPKYLFRKEGQNVTLSCEQNLNHDAMYWYRQDPGQGLRLIYYSQIVNDFQKGDIAEGYSVSREKKESFPLTVTSAQKNPTAFYLCASSVPGESLNTEAFFGQGTRLTVV.

V and J are TRBV29-1 and TRBJ2-3; TRBD2 matches at 10 bases. The germline V gene has CDR1 SQVTM and CDR2 ANQGSEA. The CDR3 spans 13 residues. Trimming took 2 bases from V and 4 from J; bases not matched to a gene: 0. The CDR3 here is CSVELAGADTQYF. CDR3 coding DNA: TGCAGCGTTGAACTAGCGGGAGCAGATACGCAGTATTTT.

CDR3 residues: CASSLVTAYEQYF. The CDR3 DNA is TGTGCCAGCAGCTTAGTAACAGCCTACGAGCAGTACTTC. V is TRBV7-9 and J is TRBJ2-7; D gene uncertain. The V gene lost 1 base and the J gene lost 2 bases, with 6 bases spanning the gap. Germline lookup yields CDR1 SEHNR and CDR2 FQNEAQ (reference sequence). CDR3 size: 13 residues.

V is TRBV6-1 and J is TRBJ1-1, with TRBD1 as a possible D gene (6 bases). Germline V gene sequence: CDR1 MNHNS, CDR2 SASEGT. The CDR3 has 14 residues. V was clipped by 8 bases and J by 4 bases, with 17 bases between them. The CDR3 protein is CASVFGGGGTEAFF. The CDR3 DNA is TGTGCCAGCGTGTTTGGGGGCGGGGGCACTGAAGCTTTCTTT.

The gene calls are TRBV10-3 and TRBJ2-2; 13 bases line up with TRBD2. Germline CDR1 and CDR2: ENHRY and SYGVKD. The CDR3 contains 19 residues. Unmatched junction bases numbered 11, after V lost 3 bases and J lost 4 bases. The CDR3 region has the DNA TGTGCCATCAGTGACTCCAGACTAGCGGGAGGTCCGGGCACCGGGGAGCTGTTTTTT. It encodes CAISDSRLAGGPGTGELFF.

This clone has only one observation. V gene TRBV6-1 combines with J gene TRBJ2-7; D call uncertain. CDR1 is MNHNS and CDR2 is SASEGT in the germline V gene. V lost 1 base and J 5 bases, leaving 3 bases between the germline ends. The CDR3 has 11 residues. CDR3 in DNA: TGTGCCAGCAGTGAAGTTCACGAGCAGTACTTC. Its protein product is CASSEVHEQYF.

The V and J genes are TRBV2 and TRBJ2-1, with 7 bases aligning to TRBD2. The V and J ends lost 1 base and 6 bases, in that order; junction bases with no gene match: 6. This CDR3 is built from 15 residues. Germline CDR1 reads SNHLY; CDR2 reads FYNNEI. As DNA, the CDR3 is TGTGCCAGCAGTGAAGGGGGGAGGGCCCTCAATGAGCAGTTCTTC. Translating gives CASSEGGRALNEQFF.

The CDR3 region has the DNA TGTGCCAGCTCGGGCTTCGGCCCAAGTGAGCAGTACTTC. Translated, it gives CASSGFGPSEQYF. The chain links TRBV25-1 to TRBJ2-7; D gene uncertain. Germline lookup yields CDR1 MGHDK and CDR2 SYGVNS. The CDR3 length is 13 residues. V was pared by 8 bases and J by 7 bases, with 18 bases between.

The gene calls are TRBV19 and TRBJ1-2; weak D call: TRBD1 (5 bases). The CDR3 consists of 17 residues. Deletions cut 5 bases from V and 4 bases from J, with 23 bases between. The germline gives CDR1 LNHDA, CDR2 SQIVND (reference sequence). The CDR3 is CASSHPRQLNVSYGYTF. The CDR3 DNA follows: TGTGCCAGTAGTCATCCTCGACAGCTAAACGTGAGCTATGGCTACACCTTC.

V and J are TRBV2 and TRBJ2-7, with D possibly matching TRBD1 (6 bases). This CDR3 contains 17 residues. The V gene lost 4 bases and the J gene lost 2 bases, with 21 bases spanning the gap. Per germline, CDR1 SNHLY and CDR2 FYNNEI. In nucleotides, the CDR3 is TGTGCCAGCAGTGTTGGAACCGGACAGTCTACGACCTACGAGCAGTACTTC. Its protein product is CASSVGTGQSTTYEQYF.

CDR3 protein: CASSPRPVMNTEAFF. In nucleotides, the CDR3 is TGTGCCAGCAGCCCGAGGCCGGTCATGAACACTGAAGCTTTCTTT. This chain links TRBV7-2 with TRBJ1-1; D call uncertain. CDR1 and CDR2 (germline): SGHTA, FQGNSA. The length of the CDR3 is 15 residues. V lost 5 bases and J 0 bases, leaving 13 bases between the germline ends.

This rearrangement joins TRBV19 to TRBJ2-7; TRBD1 matches 8 bases. The length of the CDR3 is 14 residues. The germline CDR1 and CDR2 sequences are LNHDA and SQIVND (reference sequence). V lost 4 bases, J lost 0 bases, and 2 bases stayed unmatched. The CDR3 loop reads CASSRDRLSYEQYF. Here the CDR3 DNA reads TGTGCCAGTAGTAGGGACAGGCTCTCCTACGAGCAGTACTTC.

J is TRBJ2-1 and V is TRBV10-2; TRBD2 matches at 7 bases. The length of the CDR3 is 12 residues. Germline CDR1 WSHSY, CDR2 SAAADI. The V and J ends lost 6 bases and 8 bases, in that order; junction bases with no gene match: 4. DNA of the CDR3: TGCGCCAGCAGGTCTGGGAGGGATGAGCAGTTCTTC. The encoded protein is CASRSGRDEQFF.

The V and J genes are TRBV5-1 and TRBJ1-6; 7 bases line up with TRBD1. This CDR3 has 14 amino acids. Trimming took 1 base from V and 7 from J; bases not matched to a gene: 2. Germline V gives CDR1 SGHRS, CDR2 YFSETQ. The CDR3 here is CASSLQGQNSPLHF. The CDR3 DNA follows: TGCGCCAGCAGCTTGCAGGGACAGAATTCACCCCTCCACTTT.

The genes are TRBV27 and TRBJ1-5; 9 nucleotides line up with TRBD1. Trimming removed 4 bases from V and 7 bases from J; junction bases left unmatched: 5. The CDR3 is 14 residues long. In germline, CDR1 is MNHEY, CDR2 SMNVEV (reference sequence). The CDR3 nucleotides read TGTGCCAGCAGTTCGGGACAGGGTCTACAGCCCCAGCATTTT. It specifies CASSSGQGLQPQHF.

This clone was found once. The gene calls are TRBV5-4 and TRBJ2-3; D assignment may be TRBD1 or TRBD2 (6 bases each). The V gene lost 4 bases and the J gene lost 4 bases, with 10 bases spanning the gap. CDR1 and CDR2 from the germline V gene are SGHNT and YYREEE (reference sequence). CDR3 length equals 13 residues. This CDR3 reads CASSTGGPDTQYF. The CDR3 bases are TGTGCCAGCAGCACCGGGGGCCCAGATACGCAGTATTTT.

The V gene is TRBV19, the J gene TRBJ2-7, with 10 bases identical to TRBD1. This CDR3 is built from 12 residues. Germline values: CDR1 LNHDA, CDR2 SQIVND (reference sequence). Trimming removed 9 bases from V and 7 bases from J; junction bases left unmatched: 6. CDR3 protein: CASGQGGREQYF. DNA of the CDR3: TGTGCCAGCGGACAGGGGGGACGGGAGCAGTACTTC.

The CDR3 DNA follows: TGTGCCAGCAGGGGACAGTCGGCGGACTCCTACTCCGAGCAGTACTTC. Residues: CASRGQSADSYSEQYF. The rearrangement links TRBV28 to TRBJ2-7; 7 nucleotides match TRBD1. The junction had 17 bases not matched to a gene; V was cut back by 6 bases and J by 6 bases. This CDR3 has 16 amino acids. Per germline, CDR1 MDHEN and CDR2 SYDVKM.

V and J are TRBV5-4 and TRBJ2-7, with D unresolved. V was clipped by 2 bases and J by 6 bases, with 9 bases between them. The CDR3 is 12 residues long. CDR1 and CDR2 from the germline V gene are SGHNT and YYREEE (reference sequence). The CDR3 loop reads CASSFFDREQYF. CDR3 nucleotide sequence: TGTGCCAGCAGCTTTTTCGACCGCGAGCAGTACTTC.

This chain uses TRBV11-2 with TRBJ1-1, with TRBD1 matching over 9 bases. CDR1 is SGHAT, CDR2 FQNNGV, per germline. There are 15 residues in the CDR3. The V gene end was trimmed by 5 bases and the J gene end by 3 bases; junction bases not matched to a gene: 7. The CDR3: CASSRTGGAYTEAFF. DNA for the CDR3: TGTGCCAGCAGCCGCACAGGGGGCGCGTACACTGAAGCTTTCTTT.